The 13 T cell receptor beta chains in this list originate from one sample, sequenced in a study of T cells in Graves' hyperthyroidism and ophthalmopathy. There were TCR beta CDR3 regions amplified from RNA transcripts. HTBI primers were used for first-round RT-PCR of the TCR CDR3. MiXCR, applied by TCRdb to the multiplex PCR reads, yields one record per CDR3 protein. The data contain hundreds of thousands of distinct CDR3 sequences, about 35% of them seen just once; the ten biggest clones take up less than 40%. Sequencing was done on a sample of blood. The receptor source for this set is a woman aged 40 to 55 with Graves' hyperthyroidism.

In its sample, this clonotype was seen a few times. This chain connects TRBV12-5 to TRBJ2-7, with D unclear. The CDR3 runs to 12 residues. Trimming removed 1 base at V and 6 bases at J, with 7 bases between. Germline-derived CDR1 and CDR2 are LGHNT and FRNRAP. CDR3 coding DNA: TGTGCTAGTGGTTTGGGAGGATCCGAGCAGTACTTC. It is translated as CASGLGGSEQYF.

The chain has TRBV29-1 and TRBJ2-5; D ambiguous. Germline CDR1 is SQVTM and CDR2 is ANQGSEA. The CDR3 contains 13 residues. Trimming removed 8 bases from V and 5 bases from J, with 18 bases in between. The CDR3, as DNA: TGCAGCCAAGATTGGTCCTACCGGGAGACCCAGTACTTC. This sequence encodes CSQDWSYRETQYF.

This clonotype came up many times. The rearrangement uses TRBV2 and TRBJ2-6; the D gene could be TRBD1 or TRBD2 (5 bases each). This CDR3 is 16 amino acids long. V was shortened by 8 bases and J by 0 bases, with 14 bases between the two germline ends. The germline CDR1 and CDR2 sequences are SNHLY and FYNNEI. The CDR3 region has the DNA TGTGCCAGCCTCATCGGGACGCTCTCTGGGGCCAACGTCCTGACTTTC. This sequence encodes CASLIGTLSGANVLTF.

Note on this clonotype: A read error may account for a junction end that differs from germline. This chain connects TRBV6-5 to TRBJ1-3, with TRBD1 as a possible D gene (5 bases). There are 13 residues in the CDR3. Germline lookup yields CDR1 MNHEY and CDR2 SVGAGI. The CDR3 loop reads CASSATAGNPIYF. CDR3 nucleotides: TGTGCCAGCAGTGCGACAGCTGGAAACCCCATATATTTT.

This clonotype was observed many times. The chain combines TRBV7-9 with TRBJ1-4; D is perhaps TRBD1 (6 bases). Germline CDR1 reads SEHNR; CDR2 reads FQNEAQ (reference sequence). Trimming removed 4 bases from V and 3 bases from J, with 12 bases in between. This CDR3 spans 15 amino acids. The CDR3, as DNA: TGTGCCAGCAGCTCAGGACAGTCAGCTAATGAAAAACTGTTTTTT. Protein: CASSSGQSANEKLFF. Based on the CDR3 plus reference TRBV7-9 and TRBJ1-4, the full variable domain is DTGVSQNPRHKITKRGQNVTFRCDPISEHNRLYWYRQTLGQGPEFLTYFQNEAQLEKSRLLSDRFSAERPKGSFSTLEIQRTEQGDSAMYLCASSSGQSANEKLFFGSGTQLSVL.

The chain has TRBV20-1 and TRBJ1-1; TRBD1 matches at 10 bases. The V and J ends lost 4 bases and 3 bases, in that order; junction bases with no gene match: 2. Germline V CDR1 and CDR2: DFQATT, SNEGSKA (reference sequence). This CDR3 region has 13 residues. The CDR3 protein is CSAKGTGDTEAFF. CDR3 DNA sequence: TGCAGTGCTAAGGGGACAGGGGACACTGAAGCTTTCTTT.

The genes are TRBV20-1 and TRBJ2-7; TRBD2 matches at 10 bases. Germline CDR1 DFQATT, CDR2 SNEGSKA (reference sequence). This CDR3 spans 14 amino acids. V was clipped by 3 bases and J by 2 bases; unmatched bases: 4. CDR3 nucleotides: TGCAGTGCTAGTCCCGGGACTAGCGCCTACGAGCAGTACTTC. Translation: CSASPGTSAYEQYF.

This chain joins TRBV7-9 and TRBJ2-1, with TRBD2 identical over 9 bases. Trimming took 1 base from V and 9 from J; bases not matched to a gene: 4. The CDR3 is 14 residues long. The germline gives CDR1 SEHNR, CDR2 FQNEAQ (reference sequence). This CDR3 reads CASSLGGGALEQFF. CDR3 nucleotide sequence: TGTGCCAGCAGCTTAGGCGGGGGGGCCCTTGAGCAGTTCTTC.

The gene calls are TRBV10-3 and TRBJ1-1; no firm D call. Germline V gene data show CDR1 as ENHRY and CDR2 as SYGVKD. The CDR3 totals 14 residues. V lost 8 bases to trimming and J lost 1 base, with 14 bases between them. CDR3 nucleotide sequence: TGTGCCATCGGGTCTATAAGTGGGAACACTGAAGCTTTCTTT. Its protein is CAIGSISGNTEAFF.

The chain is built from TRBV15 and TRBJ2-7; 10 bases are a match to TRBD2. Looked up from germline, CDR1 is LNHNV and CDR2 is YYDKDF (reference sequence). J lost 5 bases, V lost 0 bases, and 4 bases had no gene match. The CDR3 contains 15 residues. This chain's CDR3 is CATSRDPSGGDEQYF. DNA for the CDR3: TGTGCCACCAGCAGAGATCCTAGCGGGGGCGACGAGCAGTACTTC.

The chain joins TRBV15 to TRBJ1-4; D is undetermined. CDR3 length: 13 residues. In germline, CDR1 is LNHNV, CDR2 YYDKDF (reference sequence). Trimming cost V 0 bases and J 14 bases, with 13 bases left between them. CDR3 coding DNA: TGTGCCACCAGCAGAGAACGGCTGAACGTCCTGTTTTTT. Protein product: CATSRERLNVLFF.

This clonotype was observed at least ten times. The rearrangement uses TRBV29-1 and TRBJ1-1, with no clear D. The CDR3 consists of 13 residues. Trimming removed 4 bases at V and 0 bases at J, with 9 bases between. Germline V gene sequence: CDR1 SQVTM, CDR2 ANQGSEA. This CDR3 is CSVARPMNTEAFF. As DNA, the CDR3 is TGCAGCGTTGCGAGGCCCATGAACACTGAAGCTTTCTTT.

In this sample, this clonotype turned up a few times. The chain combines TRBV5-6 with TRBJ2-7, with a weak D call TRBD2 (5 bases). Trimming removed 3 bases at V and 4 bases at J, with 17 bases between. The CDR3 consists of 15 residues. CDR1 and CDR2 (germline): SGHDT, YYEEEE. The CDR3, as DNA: TGTGCCAGCAGCTCTAACCTTCGGGATTCGTACGAGCAGTACTTC. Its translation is CASSSNLRDSYEQYF.